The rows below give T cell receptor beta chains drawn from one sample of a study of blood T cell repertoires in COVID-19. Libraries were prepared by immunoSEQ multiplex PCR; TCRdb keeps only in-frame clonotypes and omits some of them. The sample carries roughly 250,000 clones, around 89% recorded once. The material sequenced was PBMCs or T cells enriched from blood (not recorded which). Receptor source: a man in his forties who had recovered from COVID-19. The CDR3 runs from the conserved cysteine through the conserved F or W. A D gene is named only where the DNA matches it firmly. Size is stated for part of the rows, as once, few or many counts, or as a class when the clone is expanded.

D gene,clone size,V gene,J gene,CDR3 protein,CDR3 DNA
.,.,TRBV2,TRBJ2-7,CASSGTHYEQYF,TGTGCCAGCAGTGGGACACACTACGAGCAGTACTTC
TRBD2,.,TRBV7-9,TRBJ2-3,CASSLGLAGEADTQYF,TGTGCCAGCAGCTTGGGACTAGCGGGAGAAGCAGATACGCAGTATTTT
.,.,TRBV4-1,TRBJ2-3,CASSQVSRGGRTDTQYF,TGCGCCAGCAGCCAAGTAAGTCGAGGGGGACGCACAGATACGCAGTATTTT
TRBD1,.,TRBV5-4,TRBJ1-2,CASSSGQGVSNYGYTF,TGTGCCAGCAGCTCAGGACAGGGGGTATCTAACTATGGCTACACCTTC
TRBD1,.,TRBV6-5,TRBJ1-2,CASSYLSLQGFYGYTF,TGTGCCAGCAGTTATTTGAGTTTACAGGGGTTCTATGGCTACACCTTC
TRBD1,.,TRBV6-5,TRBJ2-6,CASRLQGTGANVLTF,TGTGCCAGCAGACTACAGGGGACTGGGGCCAACGTCCTGACTTTC
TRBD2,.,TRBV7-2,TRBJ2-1,CASSLALVLADYNEQFF,TGTGCCAGCAGCTTAGCGCTTGTACTAGCGGACTACAATGAGCAGTTCTTC
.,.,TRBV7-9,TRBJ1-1,CASSIMNTEAFF,TGTGCCAGCAGCATCATGAACACTGAAGCTTTCTTT
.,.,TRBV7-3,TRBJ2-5,CASIGGPRETQYF,TGTGCCAGCATAGGAGGGCCGCGAGAGACCCAGTACTTC
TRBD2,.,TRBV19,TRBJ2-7,CASSASGISYEQYF,TGTGCCAGTAGTGCTAGCGGGATTTCCTACGAGCAGTACTTC
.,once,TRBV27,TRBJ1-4,CASSSLWELPATNEKLFF,TGTGCCAGCAGTTCCCTTTGGGAGTTGCCTGCAACTAATGAAAAACTGTTTTTT
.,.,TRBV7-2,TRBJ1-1,CASSLGVQVIEAFF,TGTGCCAGCAGCTTAGGGGTTCAGGTCATTGAAGCTTTCTTT
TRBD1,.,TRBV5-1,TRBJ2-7,CASSSGQGVHEQYF,TGCGCCAGCAGCTCGGGACAGGGGGTCCACGAGCAGTACTTC
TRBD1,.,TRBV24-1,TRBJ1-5,CATSAGTGNGQPQHF,TGTGCCACCAGTGCAGGGACAGGGAACGGTCAGCCCCAGCATTTT
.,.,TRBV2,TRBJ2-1,CASSEETFEQFF,TGTGCCAGCAGTGAAGAAACATTTGAGCAGTTCTTC
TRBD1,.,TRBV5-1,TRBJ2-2,CASSVQDRGLPGELFF,TGCGCCAGCAGCGTCCAGGACAGGGGTTTGCCCGGGGAGCTGTTTTTT
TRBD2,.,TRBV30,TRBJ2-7,CAWSVPGLAKYEQYF,TGTGCCTGGAGTGTACCGGGACTAGCAAAGTACGAGCAGTACTTC